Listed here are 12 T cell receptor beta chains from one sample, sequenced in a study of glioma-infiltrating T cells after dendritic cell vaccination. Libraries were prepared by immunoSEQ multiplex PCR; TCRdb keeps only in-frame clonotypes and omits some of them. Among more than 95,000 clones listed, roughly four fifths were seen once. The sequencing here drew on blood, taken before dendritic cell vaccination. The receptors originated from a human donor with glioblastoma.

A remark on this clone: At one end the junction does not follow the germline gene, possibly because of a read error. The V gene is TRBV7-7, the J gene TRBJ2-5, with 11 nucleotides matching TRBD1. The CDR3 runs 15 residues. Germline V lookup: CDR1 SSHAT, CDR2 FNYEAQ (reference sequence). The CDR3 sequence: CASSSGTGGVETQYF. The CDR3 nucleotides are TGTGCTAGCAGCTCGGGGACAGGGGGTGTGGAGACCCAGTACTTC.

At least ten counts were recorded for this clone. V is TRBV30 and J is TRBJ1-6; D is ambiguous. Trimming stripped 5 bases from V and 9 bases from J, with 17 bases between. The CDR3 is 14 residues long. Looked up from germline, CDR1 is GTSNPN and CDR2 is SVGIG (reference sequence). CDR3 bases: TGTGCCTGGTCAGACGAGACGGGGAGTTCACCCCTCCACTTT. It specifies CAWSDETGSSPLHF. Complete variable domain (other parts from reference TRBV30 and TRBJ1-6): SQTIHQWPATLVQPVGSPLSLECTVEGTSNPNLYWYRQAAGRGLQLLFYSVGIGQISSEVPQNLSASRPQDRQFILSSKKLLLSDSGFYLCAWSDETGSSPLHFGNGTRLTVT.

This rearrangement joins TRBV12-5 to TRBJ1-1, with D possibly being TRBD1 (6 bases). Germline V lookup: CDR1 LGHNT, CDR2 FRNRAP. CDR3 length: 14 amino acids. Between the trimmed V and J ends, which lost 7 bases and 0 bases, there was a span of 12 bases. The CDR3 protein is CASANRALNTEAFF. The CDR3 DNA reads TGTGCTAGTGCGAACAGGGCCCTGAACACTGAAGCTTTCTTT.

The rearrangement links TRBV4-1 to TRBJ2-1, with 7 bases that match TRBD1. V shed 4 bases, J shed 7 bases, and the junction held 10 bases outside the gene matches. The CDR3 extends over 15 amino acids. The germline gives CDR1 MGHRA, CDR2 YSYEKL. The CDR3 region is CASSPRTGLGNEQFF. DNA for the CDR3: TGCGCCAGCAGCCCTCGGACAGGTTTGGGGAATGAGCAGTTCTTC.

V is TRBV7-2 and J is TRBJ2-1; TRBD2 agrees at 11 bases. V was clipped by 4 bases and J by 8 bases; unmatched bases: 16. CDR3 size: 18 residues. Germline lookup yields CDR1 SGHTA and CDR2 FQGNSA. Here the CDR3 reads CASSSLGLAGGPQDEQFF. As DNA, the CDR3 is TGTGCCAGCAGCTCTCTCGGGCTAGCGGGGGGCCCTCAGGATGAGCAGTTCTTC. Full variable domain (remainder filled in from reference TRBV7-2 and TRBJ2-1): GAGVSQSPSNKVTEKGKDVELRCDPISGHTALYWYRQSLGQGLEFLIYFQGNSAPDKSGLPSDRFSAERTGGSVSTLTIQRTQQEDSAVYLCASSSLGLAGGPQDEQFFGPGTRLTVL.

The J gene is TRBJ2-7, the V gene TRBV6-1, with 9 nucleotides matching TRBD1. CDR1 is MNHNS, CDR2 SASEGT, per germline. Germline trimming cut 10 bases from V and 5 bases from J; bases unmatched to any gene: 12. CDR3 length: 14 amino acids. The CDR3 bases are TGTGCCACCACGGGGACAGGGCCTTGGAACGAGCAGTACTTC. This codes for CATTGTGPWNEQYF.

CDR3 amino acids: CSVEQGYGYTF. CDR3 nucleotide sequence: TGCAGCGTTGAACAGGGGTATGGCTACACCTTC. J is TRBJ1-2 and V is TRBV29-1; D perhaps matches TRBD1 (6 bases). The V gene lost 2 bases and the J gene lost 5 bases, with 6 bases spanning the gap. Germline-derived CDR1 and CDR2 are SQVTM and ANQGSEA. The CDR3 consists of 11 residues.

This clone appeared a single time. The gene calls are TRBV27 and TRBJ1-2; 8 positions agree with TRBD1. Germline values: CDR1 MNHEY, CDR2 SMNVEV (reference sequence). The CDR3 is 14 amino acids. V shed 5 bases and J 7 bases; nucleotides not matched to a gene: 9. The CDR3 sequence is CASSTLDRVSGYTF. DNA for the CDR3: TGTGCCAGCAGTACCCTGGACAGGGTTTCTGGCTACACCTTC.

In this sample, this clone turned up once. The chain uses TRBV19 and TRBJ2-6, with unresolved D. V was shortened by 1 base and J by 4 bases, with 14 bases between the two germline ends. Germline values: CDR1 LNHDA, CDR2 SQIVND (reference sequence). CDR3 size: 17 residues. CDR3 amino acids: CASSIGLLIYGANVLTF. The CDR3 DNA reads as TGTGCCAGTAGTATAGGGCTCCTGATATACGGGGCCAACGTCCTGACTTTC.

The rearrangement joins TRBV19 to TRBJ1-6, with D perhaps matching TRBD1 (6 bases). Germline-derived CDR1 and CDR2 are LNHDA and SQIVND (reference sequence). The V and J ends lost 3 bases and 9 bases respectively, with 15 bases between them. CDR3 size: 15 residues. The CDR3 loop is CASSIPRGIGSPLHF. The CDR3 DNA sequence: TGTGCCAGTAGTATCCCAAGGGGGATAGGTTCACCCCTCCACTTT.

Here the CDR3 reads CASSRDRAYEQYF. As DNA, the CDR3 is TGTGCCAGCAGCCGGGACAGGGCGTACGAGCAGTACTTC. The chain employs TRBV2 and TRBJ2-7; 9 bases map to TRBD1. Germline V gene sequence: CDR1 SNHLY, CDR2 FYNNEI. CDR3 length: 13 residues. V dropped 6 bases and J dropped 4; count of bases not matched to a gene: 4. Looking up the rest from reference TRBV2 and TRBJ2-7 gives the full variable domain: EPEVTQTPSHQVTQMGQEVILRCVPISNHLYFYWYRQILGQKVEFLVSFYNNEISEKSEIFDDQFSVERPDGSNFTLKIRSTKLEDSAMYFCASSRDRAYEQYFGPGTRLTVT.

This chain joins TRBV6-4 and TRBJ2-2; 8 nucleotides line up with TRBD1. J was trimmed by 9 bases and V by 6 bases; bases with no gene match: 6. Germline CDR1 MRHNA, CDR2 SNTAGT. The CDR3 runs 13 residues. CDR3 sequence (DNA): TGTGCCAGCAGCCGTGACAGGGGCAGGGAGCTGTTTTTT. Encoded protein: CASSRDRGRELFF.